The 26 T cell receptor beta chains given below trace back to one sample, sequenced in a study of glioma-infiltrating T cells. Amplification of TCR alpha and beta CDR3 regions from RNA used iRepertoire nested multiplex PCR. TCRdb re-derived calls from the multiplex PCR reads in MiXCR, one entry per CDR3 protein. The sample holds a few thousand distinct CDR3 sequences, around a third seen once. What was sequenced was glioma tissue, nonneoplastic brain tissue, or PBMCs (not recorded which). The receptors were sampled from a human donor with low-grade glioma or glioblastoma, undergoing nonglioma brain surgery, or in good health (not recorded which).

This clonotype was detected a few times. The CDR3 sequence is CASSLGISYSYEQYF. DNA for the CDR3: TGTGCCAGCAGCCTCGGGATTTCTTACTCCTACGAGCAGTACTTC. J is TRBJ2-7 and V is TRBV7-9, with a tentative D call TRBD2 (5 bases). From germline, CDR1 is SEHNR and CDR2 FQNEAQ (reference sequence). V gave up 5 bases and J gave up 0 bases, with 14 bases separating them. This CDR3 comprises 15 residues.

At least ten counts were recorded for this clonotype. This chain joins TRBV29-1 and TRBJ2-7, with TRBD2 identical over 10 bases. The CDR3 sequence is 15 residues long. V lost 3 bases to trimming and J lost 2 bases; unmatched junction nucleotides: 7. Germline values: CDR1 SQVTM, CDR2 ANQGSEA. CDR3 in amino acids: CSVEASGGLPYEQYF. The CDR3 region has the DNA TGCAGCGTTGAGGCTAGCGGGGGCTTACCCTACGAGCAGTACTTC.

Details on this clonotype: Relative to the germline gene, one junction end is altered; a read error may explain this. This chain uses TRBV20-1 with TRBJ1-2; 7 nucleotides agree with TRBD1. This CDR3 is 13 amino acids long. Per the germline V gene, CDR1 is DFQATT and CDR2 is SNEGSKA (reference sequence). This CDR3 reads CSTRDRVNYVYTF. The CDR3 coding sequence is TGCAGTACTAGAGACAGGGTCAACTACGTCTACACCTTC.

This clonotype appeared many times. The rearrangement uses TRBV19 and TRBJ2-7; D may be TRBD2 (6 bases). CDR3 length equals 19 residues. Looked up from germline, CDR1 is LNHDA and CDR2 is SQIVND (reference sequence). V was trimmed by 5 bases and J by 2 bases, leaving 28 bases between them. As DNA, the CDR3 is TGTGCCAGTAGTTCCCAGAGGGGAGGTCTGGGACTCCAAGCCTACGAGCAGTACTTC. It is translated as CASSSQRGGLGLQAYEQYF. Filled out from reference TRBV19 and TRBJ2-7, the complete variable domain reads DGGITQSPKYLFRKEGQNVTLSCEQNLNHDAMYWYRQDPGQGLRLIYYSQIVNDFQKGDIAEGYSVSREKKESFPLTVTSAQKNPTAFYLCASSSQRGGLGLQAYEQYFGPGTRLTVT.

This clonotype was counted at least ten times. The rearrangement joins TRBV29-1 to TRBJ2-7; the match to TRBD1 covers 12 bases. There are 13 residues in the CDR3. V shed 7 bases and J 1 base; nucleotides not matched to a gene: 2. Germline assignment: CDR1 SQVTM and CDR2 ANQGSEA. The CDR3, as DNA: TGCAGCGCGGGACAGGGGGCTTCCTACGAGCAGTACTTC. It yields the protein CSAGQGASYEQYF.

The gene calls are TRBV7-8 and TRBJ1-5; D possibly corresponds to TRBD1 (5 bases). Trimming removed 5 bases at V and 2 bases at J, with 13 bases between. The CDR3 has 15 amino acids. In germline, CDR1 is SGHVS, CDR2 FQNEAQ. The chain's CDR3 is CASSPGARGNQPQHF. In DNA, the CDR3 is TGTGCCAGCAGCCCTGGGGCAAGAGGCAATCAGCCCCAGCATTTT.

This clonotype is judged medium-sized. The V and J genes are TRBV6-2 or TRBV6-3 and TRBJ2-3, with TRBD2 matching 8 bases. The CDR3 sequence is 18 residues long. The V and J ends lost 6 bases and 2 bases, in that order; junction bases with no gene match: 16. Germline CDR1 reads MNHEY; CDR2 reads SVGEGT. The CDR3 region has the DNA TGTGCCAGCAGCTACCCCTTTGGTAGCGGGGCTTCCACAGATACGCAGTATTTT. Residues: CASSYPFGSGASTDTQYF.

This clonotype was recorded at least ten times. The chain uses TRBV29-1 and TRBJ2-5; no firm D call. The CDR3 extends over 11 amino acids. Germline V gives CDR1 SQVTM, CDR2 ANQGSEA. Trimming cost V 4 bases and J 5 bases, with 8 bases left between them. The CDR3 DNA reads as TGCAGCGTTGGGGCTATCGAGACCCAGTACTTC. Its translation: CSVGAIETQYF.

This clonotype ranks as large. The genes are TRBV6-6 and TRBJ2-7; TRBD1 agrees at 7 bases. J gave up 2 bases and V 0 bases, and 4 bases lay outside the gene matches. The length of the CDR3 is 15 residues. Germline V gene sequence: CDR1 MNHNY, CDR2 SVGAGI (reference sequence). The CDR3 region has the DNA TGTGCCAGCAGTTACTCGAGGGGGCCCACCTACGAGCAGTACTTC. This sequence encodes CASSYSRGPTYEQYF.

The CDR3 nucleotides are TGTGCCAGTCGGGACAGGTATACCTTGGAGCTGTTTTTT. Translation: CASRDRYTLELFF. The chain is built from TRBV25-1 and TRBJ2-2; 8 nucleotides align to TRBD1. V shed 9 bases and J 10 bases; nucleotides not matched to a gene: 10. This CDR3 spans 13 amino acids. CDR1 and CDR2 from the germline V gene are MGHDK and SYGVNS.

This chain uses TRBV20-1 with TRBJ1-5; D is ambiguous. CDR3 length: 15 residues. CDR1 and CDR2 from the germline V gene are DFQATT and SNEGSKA (reference sequence). The CDR3 protein is CRARRRPEPNQTKHF. CDR3 nucleotides: TGCCGGGCTAGACGCAGGCCGGAACCAAATCAGACAAAGCATTTT.

This clonotype is labeled large (0.1 to 1%). The J gene is TRBJ1-3, the V gene TRBV6-1, with TRBD1 identical over 8 bases. The CDR3 covers 15 residues. Looked up from germline, CDR1 is MNHNS and CDR2 is SASEGT. J lost 2 bases, V lost 4 bases, and 4 bases had no gene match. The CDR3 is CASSGYRGTGNTIYF. The CDR3, as DNA: TGTGCCAGCAGTGGATACAGGGGGACTGGAAACACCATATATTTT.

Sample share makes this clonotype medium-sized. V usage is TRBV5-6 and J usage is TRBJ1-1, with a weak D call TRBD1 (5 bases). Trimming removed 4 bases from V and 6 bases from J, with 10 bases in between. This CDR3 has 12 amino acids. Germline-derived CDR1 and CDR2 are SGHDT and YYEEEE. Here the CDR3 reads CASSDWGAEAFF. The CDR3 region has the DNA TGTGCCAGCAGCGATTGGGGGGCTGAAGCTTTCTTT.

As concerns this clonotype: At one end the junction does not follow the germline gene, possibly because of a read error. The CDR3 loop reads CASSLDSGASEAFF. The CDR3 DNA reads as TGCGCCAGCAGCTTGGATTCAGGGGCCTCTGAAGCCTTCTTT. The rearrangement links TRBV5-1 to TRBJ1-1; a weak D match, TRBD1 (6 bases). Germline V gene lookup returns CDR1 SGHRS and CDR2 YFSETQ. The CDR3 covers 14 residues.

This clonotype appeared many times. The chain links TRBV5-1 to TRBJ2-2, with D maybe TRBD1 (6 bases). The CDR3 is 14 amino acids. Germline V gene data show CDR1 as SGHRS and CDR2 as YFSETQ. V was clipped by 1 base and J by 7 bases, with 11 bases between them. The CDR3 DNA reads TGCGCCAGCAGCTTGAAACAGGGTGACGGGGAGCTGTTTTTT. Translating gives CASSLKQGDGELFF.

A word on this clonotype: One junction end does not reproduce the germline sequence, and a read error may be involved. The chain links TRBV18 to TRBJ2-5; D is unresolved. CDR3 length: 15 amino acids. Germline V gene lookup returns CDR1 KGHSH and CDR2 LQKENI. In nucleotides, the CDR3 is TGTGCCAGCTCAACGACTTGGATAGGTCAAGAGACCAAGTACTTC. As protein: CASSTTWIGQETKYF.

This clonotype ranks as medium-sized. The chain carries TRBV25-1 and TRBJ2-7; D is uncertain. The V gene lost 5 bases and the J gene lost 2 bases, with 13 bases spanning the gap. The CDR3 runs to 14 residues. The germline gives CDR1 MGHDK, CDR2 SYGVNS. The CDR3 coding sequence is TGTGCCAGCAGTCCTCTGGAAGGCACCTACGAGCAGTACTTC. Translated, it gives CASSPLEGTYEQYF.

J is TRBJ1-1 and V is TRBV20-1; TRBD1 might be the D (5 bases). Germline CDR1 DFQATT, CDR2 SNEGSKA (reference sequence). The CDR3 has 13 residues. CDR3 loop: CLAIVPGTAEAFF. Written as DNA, the CDR3 is TGCCTTGCTATAGTTCCGGGGACCGCTGAAGCTTTCTTT.

As concerns this clonotype: A much larger clonotype is one base distant, so this may be a read error. The chain employs TRBV30 and TRBJ2-7; possible D gene TRBD2, 6 bases. V lost 1 base to trimming and J lost 8 bases, with 21 bases between them. The CDR3 is 15 residues long. The V gene's germline CDR1 is GTSNPN and CDR2 SVGIG (reference sequence). The CDR3 reads CAWSALIPGAAKQYF. DNA for the CDR3: TGTGCCTGGAGTGCTCTCATACCGGGAGCAGCCAAGCAGTACTTC.

In this sample, this clonotype turned up many times. A much larger clone sits a single nucleotide away, making a read error possible. This chain connects TRBV7-9 to TRBJ1-1; no definite D call. V dropped 1 base and J dropped 4 bases, with 13 bases sitting between them. The CDR3 totals 15 residues. The germline V gene has CDR1 SEHNR and CDR2 FQNEAQ (reference sequence). For the CDR3, the DNA is TGTGCCAGCAGCTTAGGAGGCAGTAGGGCCACTGAAGCTTTCTTT. It yields the protein CASSLGGSRATEAFF.

The chain's CDR3 is CSAVFPRDQPQHF. The DNA of the CDR3 is TGCAGCGCGGTGTTCCCCCGGGATCAGCCCCAGCATTTT. The chain links TRBV29-1 to TRBJ1-5, with D unresolved. Trimming shortened V by 7 bases and J by 5 bases, and 15 bases separated the two germline ends. This CDR3 contains 13 residues. Per the germline V gene, CDR1 is SQVTM and CDR2 is ANQGSEA. Based on the CDR3 plus reference TRBV29-1 and TRBJ1-5, the full variable domain is SAVISQKPSRDICQRGTSLTIQCQVDSQVTMMFWYRQQPGQSLTLIATANQGSEATYESGFVIDKFPISRPNLTFSTLTVSNMSPEDSSIYLCSAVFPRDQPQHFGDGTRLSIL.

This clonotype ranks as large. V is TRBV7-2 and J is TRBJ2-3; 8 nucleotides line up with TRBD2. V was clipped by 4 bases and J by 5 bases; unmatched bases: 5. The length of the CDR3 is 14 residues. Germline assignment: CDR1 SGHTA and CDR2 FQGNSA. CDR3: CASSYHSGEDTQYF. CDR3 DNA sequence: TGTGCCAGCAGCTACCATAGCGGGGAAGATACGCAGTATTTT.

The chain has TRBV27 and TRBJ1-2; D not resolved. Germline-derived CDR1 and CDR2 are MNHEY and SMNVEV (reference sequence). Trimming stripped 3 bases from V and 9 bases from J, with 17 bases between. The CDR3 is made up of 14 amino acids. CDR3 residues: CASSFSPTTGCYTF. CDR3 coding DNA: TGTGCCAGCAGTTTTTCTCCCACGACGGGGTGCTACACCTTC.

This clonotype is judged large. The chain couples TRBV20-1 to TRBJ1-2; D gene uncertain. The CDR3 has 14 residues. Trimming took off 7 bases at V and 3 bases at J, with 18 bases between the two ends. Germline CDR1 reads DFQATT; CDR2 reads SNEGSKA (reference sequence). In DNA form, the CDR3 reads TGCAGTGTCCAAAATTGGGCTCTGGACTATGGCTACACCTTC. Its translation is CSVQNWALDYGYTF.

As concerns this clonotype: At one end the junction does not follow the germline gene, possibly because of a read error. The chain uses TRBV6-6 and TRBJ1-1, with 7 nucleotides matching TRBD1. In germline, CDR1 is MNHNY, CDR2 SVGAGI (reference sequence). CDR3 length: 11 amino acids. The CDR3 loop reads CTTAQGTGAFF. The CDR3 nucleotides are TGTACCACCGCACAGGGGACTGGAGCTTTCTTT.

Relative to its sample, this clonotype is medium-sized. The chain couples TRBV4-3 to TRBJ2-3, with D possibly being TRBD2 (5 bases). CDR1 and CDR2 from the germline V gene are LGHNA and YSLEER. The CDR3 consists of 17 residues. Trimming cost V 0 bases and J 7 bases, with 20 bases left between them. CDR3 nucleotide sequence: TGCGCCAGCAGCCAAGATAGGGCCGGCGGCACGGGGTATACGCAGTATTTT. Its protein product is CASSQDRAGGTGYTQYF.